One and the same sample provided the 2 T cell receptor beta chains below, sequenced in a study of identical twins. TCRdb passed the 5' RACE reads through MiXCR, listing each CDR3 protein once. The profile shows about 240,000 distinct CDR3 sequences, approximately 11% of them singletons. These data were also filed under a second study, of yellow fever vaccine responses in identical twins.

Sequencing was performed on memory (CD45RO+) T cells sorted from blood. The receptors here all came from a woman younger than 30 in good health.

CDR3 coding DNA: TGTGCCAGCGATTACGGGCCGAACACTGAAGCTTTCTTT. This sequence encodes CASDYGPNTEAFF. V gene TRBV6-5 combines with J gene TRBJ1-1; D not resolved. The germline gives CDR1 MNHEY, CDR2 SVGAGI. V was pared by 8 bases and J by 1 base, with 11 bases between. The CDR3 is made up of 13 amino acids.

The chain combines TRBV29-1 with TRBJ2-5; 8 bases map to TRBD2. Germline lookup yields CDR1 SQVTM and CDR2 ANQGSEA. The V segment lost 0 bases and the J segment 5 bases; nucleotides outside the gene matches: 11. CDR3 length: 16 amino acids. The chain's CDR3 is CSVEEVERGRPETQYF. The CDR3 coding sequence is TGCAGCGTTGAAGAGGTGGAGCGGGGGAGGCCCGAGACCCAGTACTTC. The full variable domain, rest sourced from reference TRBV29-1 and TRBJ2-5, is SAVISQKPSRDICQRGTSLTIQCQVDSQVTMMFWYRQQPGQSLTLIATANQGSEATYESGFVIDKFPISRPNLTFSTLTVSNMSPEDSSIYLCSVEEVERGRPETQYFGPGTRLLVL.